This note documents a single T cell receptor (beta chain) sequence. The count of this clone is one. The antigen it recognizes is unknown. One base away there is no much larger clone; base qualities are not given. This sample's time point label indicates: about 28 days (+/-7) after the second vaccine dose. AZD1222 recipients given second doses at about 4 weeks or at about 12 weeks were pooled, since spike-specific TCR depth and breadth were not found to differ between the two schedules. Vaccinee samples were obtained from the UK trials COV001 and COV002, which included a single-blind randomized controlled phase 2/3 trial of AZD1222 (ChAdOx1 nCoV-19) in healthy adults. For TCRbeta chain sequencing, PBMC samples were collected from trial participants at day 0 and at day 28 after the second dose. The CDR3 regions of human TCRbeta chains were analyzed by immunosequencing. In the authors' own workflow: Repertoire TCRs were matched against a reference library of SARS-CoV-2-specific TCRs generated with the MIRA antigen-specificity platform. Breadth meant the fraction of unique TCRs that were SARS-CoV-2-associated, whereas depth meant the fraction of total T cells that were SARS-CoV-2-associated. Using the MIRA data, every spike-specific TCR was mapped to the spike region that the TCR reacted to and assigned to either a CD4 or a CD8 class. Log10-transformed breadth and depth values were compared by one-way ANOVA with Sidak's multiple comparisons tests. TCRdb provides this immuneACCESS table in a form limited to in-frame rearrangements. Some clones are lacking; in checked studies, under half of them reflect an unresolved V gene, and why the rest are absent is not known. D and trimming were read from the DNA, whereas the V and J calls and clone size are those reported in that table. The sample data list around 80,000 clones, and 80% to 90% of these were observed just once. More than 9% of the sample goes to the ten largest clones.

This entry is derived from a study of T cell responses to AZD1222 COVID-19 vaccine (dated by TCRdb to about 2021). Broadly, across the study: TCR sequencing covered 230 or so trial participants: 200 to 220 given two doses of AZD1222 and approximately 25 given two doses of MenACWY control vaccine. Trial participants were enrolled by age into 18-55, 56-69 and 70-plus year subgroups, with roughly 160, 29 and 62 TCR-sequenced participants respectively.

General findings and caveats noted by the study authors: Spike-specific TCR breadth and depth rose significantly after two AZD1222 doses compared with day 0 and with MenACWY recipients. Vaccine-associated CD4 TCRs spanned the whole spike protein, with dominant responses in regions 160-218 and 743-854. Because no day 14 peak-response samples were available, repertoires were characterized only after the peak T cell response. Reportedly, close to half of the unique spike-specific TCRs recognized epitopes lying outside the regions that are mutated in the B.1.351 and B.1.1.7 variants. Only six or seven AZD1222 recipients were SARS-CoV-2 seropositive at baseline, limiting conclusions about previously exposed vaccinees. The 56-69-year group was small, and its depth increase did not reach significance, likely because of low power. Participants were mostly white British, with more females than males. The authors suggested clonal diversity may have been underestimated.

Its CDR3 holds 14 amino acids, cysteine through phenylalanine. Of all the DNA, just the CDR3 is kept, 42 bases in frame from base 1. V is clipped by 0 bases and J by 4 bases, and the sequence between their germline boundaries is 9 bases long. The germline V gene (reference sequence) supplies CDR1 SEHNR and CDR2 FQNEAQ. This sequence was found in an adult who received the AZD1222 COVID-19 vaccine. Sequencing used peripheral blood, obtained 28 days after the second AZD1222 dose. The sequence is built from TRBV7-9 and TRBJ1-2; no D gene call is confident. The nucleotide sequence reads TGTGCCAGCAGCTTAGCAGGACCAGTCTATGGCTACACCTTC. Its protein reads: CASSLAGPVYGYTF.